This T cell receptor (beta chain) was recorded in a study of patients and donors after allogeneic stem cell transplantation. V gave up 4 bases and J gave up 0 bases; unmatched junction bases: 6. Germline CDR1 and CDR2: MGHRA and YSYEKL. The CDR3 runs to 16 residues. TCRdb re-derived calls from the RT-PCR reads in MiXCR, one entry per CDR3 protein. The sample includes around 160,000 distinct CDR3 sequences, 30% of them seen just once. Sequenced material: blood, either unsorted or a sorted T cell fraction (not recorded which). This chain joins TRBV4-1 and TRBJ1-5; 7 bases map to TRBD1. The source is a human donor who was either an allogeneic HSCT recipient or a stem cell or donor lymphocyte infusion donor (not recorded which). It is not recorded whose cells these are; they may come from a transplant donor. The CDR3 DNA reads TGCGCCAGCAGCCCCGGGACAGCTTATAGCAATCAGCCCCAGCATTTT. Its protein product is CASSPGTAYSNQPQHF.